Presented here are 10 T cell receptor beta chains from one specimen sequenced in a study of a mutant IDH1 vaccine in newly diagnosed glioma. No antigen has been assigned to these receptors. Stated time point: week 23, last vaccination. Vaccination used 300 ug of mutant IDH1 20-mer peptide per dose, with topical imiquimod. Some clones are missing from TCRdb's copy, which holds only in-frame ones; the method was immunoSEQ multiplex PCR. This table has some 29,000 clones, about four fifths appearing once. The sample consisted of PBMCs, taken from a glioma patient whose treatment included an IDH1 peptide vaccine. The receptors here all came from a woman aged 25 to 45 with glioma.

This chain joins TRBV25-1 and TRBJ1-3; D uncertain. The germline V gene encodes CDR1 MGHDK and CDR2 SYGVNS. V shed 5 bases and J shed 4 bases, with 12 bases lying between them. This CDR3 has 14 amino acids. DNA of the CDR3: TGTGCCAGCAGTAGGAATGACCTCGGAAACACCATATATTTT. Translating it yields CASSRNDLGNTIYF.

The chain joins TRBV5-1 to TRBJ1-3; D possibly corresponds to TRBD1 (5 bases). With 2 bases removed from V and 0 bases from J, the gap between germline ends came to 12 bases. The germline V gene encodes CDR1 SGHRS and CDR2 YFSETQ. The CDR3 consists of 16 residues. DNA of the CDR3: TGCGCCAGCAGCTTCGGATCCACAGGCTCTGGAAACACCATATATTTT. Protein sequence: CASSFGSTGSGNTIYF. The full variable domain, with the rest looked up from reference TRBV5-1 and TRBJ1-3, is KAGVTQTPRYLIKTRGQQVTLSCSPISGHRSVSWYQQTPGQGLQFLFEYFSETQRNKGNFPGRFSGRQFSNSRSEMNVSTLELGDSALYLCASSFGSTGSGNTIYFGEGSWLTVV.

This sequence joins TRBV10-2 and TRBJ2-3, with D possibly matching TRBD2 (6 bases). There are 14 residues in the CDR3. Germline lookup yields CDR1 WSHSY and CDR2 SAAADI. Trimming pared 7 bases from V and 0 bases from J, leaving 11 bases between. The CDR3 DNA reads TGCGCCAGCAATAGGGACTTTAGCACAGATACGCAGTATTTT. Encoded protein: CASNRDFSTDTQYF.

V is TRBV6-7 and J is TRBJ1-2, with 7 positions matching TRBD1. TRBV6-7 falls under the ORF class, with uncertain function. The junction had 10 bases not matched to a gene; V was cut back by 4 bases and J by 8 bases. The CDR3 runs to 14 residues. The CDR3 loop is CASSSRQGGSGYTF. Here the CDR3 DNA reads TGTGCCAGCAGTTCTCGACAGGGCGGGTCAGGCTACACCTTC.

The genes are TRBV6-1 and TRBJ1-1, with D unresolved. Trimming pared 1 base from V and 1 base from J, leaving 10 bases between. The CDR3 length is 15 residues. Germline V gene sequence: CDR1 MNHNS, CDR2 SASEGT. The DNA for the CDR3 is TGTGCCAGCAGTGAAGTGCCAGACTCGAACACTGAAGCTTTCTTT. This encodes CASSEVPDSNTEAFF.

The chain joins TRBV5-1 to TRBJ1-1, with a tentative D call TRBD1 (5 bases). The CDR3 length is 13 residues. Per the germline V gene, CDR1 is SGHRS and CDR2 is YFSETQ. V was shortened by 3 bases and J by 4 bases, with 10 bases between the two germline ends. In DNA, the CDR3 is TGCGCCAGCAGCTCAGACAGCGCCACTGAAGCTTTCTTT. Amino acids: CASSSDSATEAFF. Looking up the rest from reference TRBV5-1 and TRBJ1-1 gives the full variable domain: KAGVTQTPRYLIKTRGQQVTLSCSPISGHRSVSWYQQTPGQGLQFLFEYFSETQRNKGNFPGRFSGRQFSNSRSEMNVSTLELGDSALYLCASSSDSATEAFFGQGTRLTVV.

V gene TRBV2 combines with J gene TRBJ1-1; 10 nucleotides line up with TRBD1. This CDR3 is 14 amino acids long. Germline V CDR1 and CDR2: SNHLY, FYNNEI. The junction had 5 bases not matched to a gene; V was cut back by 6 bases and J by 4 bases. CDR3 loop: CASSGDRGITEAFF. The CDR3 region has the DNA TGTGCCAGCAGCGGGGACAGGGGAATCACTGAAGCTTTCTTT. The whole variable domain, filled in from reference TRBV2 and TRBJ1-1, reads EPEVTQTPSHQVTQMGQEVILRCVPISNHLYFYWYRQILGQKVEFLVSFYNNEISEKSEIFDDQFSVERPDGSNFTLKIRSTKLEDSAMYFCASSGDRGITEAFFGQGTRLTVV.

The chain joins TRBV5-1 to TRBJ1-4; perhaps TRBD1 as D (6 bases). Trimming removed 4 bases at V and 8 bases at J, with 18 bases between. Germline CDR1 and CDR2: SGHRS and YFSETQ. The CDR3 consists of 15 residues. CDR3 residues: CASSPEAGAGEKLFF. DNA for the CDR3: TGCGCCAGCAGCCCCGAAGCGGGGGCGGGGGAAAAACTGTTTTTT.

The chain joins TRBV25-1 to TRBJ2-5; no clear D. The CDR3 has 11 residues. The V gene lost 2 bases and the J gene lost 9 bases, with 7 bases spanning the gap. Germline CDR1 is MGHDK and CDR2 is SYGVNS. CDR3: CASSEGVSQYF. DNA of the CDR3: TGTGCCAGCAGTGAAGGGGTCTCCCAGTACTTC. Using reference TRBV25-1 and TRBJ2-5 for the parts outside the CDR3, the full variable domain is EADIYQTPRYLVIGTGKKITLECSQTMGHDKMYWYQQDPGMELHLIHYSYGVNSTEKGDLSSESTVSRIRTEHFPLTLESARPSHTSQYLCASSEGVSQYFGPGTRLLVL.

This clone is medium-sized by share. This chain uses TRBV7-3 with TRBJ2-2; D is unresolved. The ends were cut back, 5 bases at V and 4 bases at J, with 11 bases in the middle. Germline CDR1 and CDR2: SGHTA and FQGTGA. The CDR3 is 14 amino acids. The DNA of the CDR3 is TGTGCCAGCAGCCCCTTATGGGGCACCGGGGAGCTGTTTTTT. This gives the protein CASSPLWGTGELFF. Full variable domain (missing parts from reference TRBV7-3 and TRBJ2-2): GAGVSQTPSNKVTEKGKYVELRCDPISGHTALYWYRQSLGQGPEFLIYFQGTGAADDSGLPNDRFFAVRPEGSVSTLKIQRTERGDSAVYLCASSPLWGTGELFFGEGSRLTVL.